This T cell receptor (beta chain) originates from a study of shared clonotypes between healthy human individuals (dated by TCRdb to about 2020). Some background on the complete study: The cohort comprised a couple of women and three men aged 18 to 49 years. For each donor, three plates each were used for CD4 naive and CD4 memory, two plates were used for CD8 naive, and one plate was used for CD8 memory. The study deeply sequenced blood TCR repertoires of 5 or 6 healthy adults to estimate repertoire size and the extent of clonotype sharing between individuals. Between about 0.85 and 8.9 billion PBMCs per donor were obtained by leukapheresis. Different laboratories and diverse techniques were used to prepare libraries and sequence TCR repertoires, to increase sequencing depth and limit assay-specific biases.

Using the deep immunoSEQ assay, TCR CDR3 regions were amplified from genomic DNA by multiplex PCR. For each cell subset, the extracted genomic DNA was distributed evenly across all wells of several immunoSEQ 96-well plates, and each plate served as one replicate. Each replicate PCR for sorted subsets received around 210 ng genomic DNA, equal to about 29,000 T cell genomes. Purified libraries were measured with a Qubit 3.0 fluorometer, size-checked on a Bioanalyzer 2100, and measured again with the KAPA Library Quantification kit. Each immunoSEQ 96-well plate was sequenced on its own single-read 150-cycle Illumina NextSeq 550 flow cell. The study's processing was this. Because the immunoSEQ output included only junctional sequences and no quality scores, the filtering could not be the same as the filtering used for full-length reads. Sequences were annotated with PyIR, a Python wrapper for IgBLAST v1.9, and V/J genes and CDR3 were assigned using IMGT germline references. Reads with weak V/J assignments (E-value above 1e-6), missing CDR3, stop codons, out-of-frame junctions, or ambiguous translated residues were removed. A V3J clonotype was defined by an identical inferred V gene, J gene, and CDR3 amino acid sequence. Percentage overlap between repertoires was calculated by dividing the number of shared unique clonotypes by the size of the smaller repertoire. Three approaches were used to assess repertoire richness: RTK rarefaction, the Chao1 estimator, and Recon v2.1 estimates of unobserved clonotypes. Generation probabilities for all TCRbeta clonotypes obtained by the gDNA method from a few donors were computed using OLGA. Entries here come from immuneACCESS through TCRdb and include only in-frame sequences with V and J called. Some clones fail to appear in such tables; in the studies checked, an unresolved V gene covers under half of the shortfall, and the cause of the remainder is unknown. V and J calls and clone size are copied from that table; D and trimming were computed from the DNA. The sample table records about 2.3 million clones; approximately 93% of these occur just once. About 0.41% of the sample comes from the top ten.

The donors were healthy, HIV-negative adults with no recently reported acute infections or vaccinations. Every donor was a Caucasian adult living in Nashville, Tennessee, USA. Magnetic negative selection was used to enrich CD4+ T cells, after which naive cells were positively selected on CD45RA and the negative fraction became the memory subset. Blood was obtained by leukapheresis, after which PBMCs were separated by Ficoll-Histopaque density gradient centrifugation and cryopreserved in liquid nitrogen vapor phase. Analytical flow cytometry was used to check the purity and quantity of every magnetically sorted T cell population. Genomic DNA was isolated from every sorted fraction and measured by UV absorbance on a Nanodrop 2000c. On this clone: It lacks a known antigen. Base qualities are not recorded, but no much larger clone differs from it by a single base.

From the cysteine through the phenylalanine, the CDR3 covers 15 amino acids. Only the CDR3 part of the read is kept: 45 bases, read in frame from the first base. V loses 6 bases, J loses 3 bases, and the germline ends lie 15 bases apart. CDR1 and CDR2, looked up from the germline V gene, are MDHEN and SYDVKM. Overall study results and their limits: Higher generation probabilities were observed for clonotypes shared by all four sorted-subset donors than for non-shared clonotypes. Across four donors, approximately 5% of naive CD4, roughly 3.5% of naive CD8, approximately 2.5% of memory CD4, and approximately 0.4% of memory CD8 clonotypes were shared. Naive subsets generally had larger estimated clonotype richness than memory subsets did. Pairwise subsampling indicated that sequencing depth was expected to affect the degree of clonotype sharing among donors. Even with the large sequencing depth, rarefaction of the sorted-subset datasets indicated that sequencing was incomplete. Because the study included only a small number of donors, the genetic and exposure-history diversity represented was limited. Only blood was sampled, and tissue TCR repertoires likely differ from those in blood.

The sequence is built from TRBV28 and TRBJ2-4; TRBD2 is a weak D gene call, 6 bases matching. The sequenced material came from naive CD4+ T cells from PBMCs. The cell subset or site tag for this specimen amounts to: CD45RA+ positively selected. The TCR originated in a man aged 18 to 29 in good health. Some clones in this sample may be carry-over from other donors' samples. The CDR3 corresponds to CASSLNGGSKNIQYF. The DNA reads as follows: TGTGCCAGCAGCCTCAACGGGGGTAGCAAAAACATTCAGTACTTC.